The present entry profiles one T cell receptor beta chain with its context. The data were produced by immunoSEQ multiplex PCR, yet TCRdb's version contains in-frame clones alone and is incomplete. The sample consists of 40,000 to 60,000 clones, about 85% of them appearing once. The data belong to a study of glioma-infiltrating T cells after dendritic cell vaccination. CDR1 SGHNT and CDR2 YYREEE come from the germline V gene (reference sequence). The CDR3 is 15 residues long. Trimming took 0 bases from V and 5 from J; bases not matched to a gene: 6. The receptor was derived from a human donor with glioblastoma. The genes are TRBV5-4 and TRBJ2-7, with 9 bases lining up with TRBD2. The sample here was blood, taken before dendritic cell vaccination. The DNA of the CDR3 is TGTGCCAGCAGCTTGGATGCGGGAGGGCCTAACGAGCAGTACTTC. Translating it yields CASSLDAGGPNEQYF. The whole variable domain, remainder taken from reference TRBV5-4 and TRBJ2-7, is ETGVTQSPTHLIKTRGQQVTLRCSSQSGHNTVSWYQQALGQGPQFIFQYYREEENGRGNFPPRFSGLQFPNYSSELNVNALELDDSALYLCASSLDAGGPNEQYFGPGTRLTVT.